This T cell receptor beta chain comes out of a study of CD8 T cells in ankylosing spondylitis. Whole-study findings and limits: Reactive arthritis synovial fluid and blood previously showed some of these motif variants. CD8+ disease-linked clones were present at relatively low frequencies in blood.

This clonotype appeared many times. Antigen: not known. MiXCR was run by TCRdb on the 5' RACE reads, yielding one entry per CDR3 protein. The data hold about 140,000 distinct CDR3 sequences, with roughly 8% observed a single time. Sequencing was carried out using synovial fluid, either unsorted or a sorted T cell fraction (not recorded which). This clonotype originated in a male donor with ankylosing spondylitis.

The CDR3 bases are TGTGCCAGCAGTGATCCCGACAGGGACCACGAGCAGTACTTC. Its protein is CASSDPDRDHEQYF. The chain uses TRBV2 and TRBJ2-7; TRBD1 matches 7 bases. The germline CDR1 and CDR2 sequences are SNHLY and FYNNEI. The CDR3 spans 14 residues. J lost 5 bases, V lost 3 bases, and 7 bases had no gene match.